This T cell receptor (beta chain) emerged from a study of T cells in Graves' hyperthyroidism and ophthalmopathy. Overall study context: Blood from the periphery was taken at initial diagnosis, before any treatment.

V was pared by 5 bases and J by 6 bases, with 14 bases between. This CDR3 spans 13 amino acids. The germline V gene has CDR1 SGHTA and CDR2 FQGTGA. Ten or more counts support this clonotype. Its antigen remains unknown. TCR beta CDR3 regions were amplified from RNA. HTBI primers drove first-round RT-PCR of the TCR CDR3. MiXCR, applied by TCRdb to the multiplex PCR reads, yields one record per CDR3 protein. This sample yields about 320,000 distinct CDR3 sequences, of which roughly 17% are seen a single time; approximately 35% belongs to the top ten. Regarding the study as a whole: Most clonotypes that expanded in the thyroid above 0.001 also showed up in blood. A model of 13 V-J pairs discriminated ophthalmopathy from stable hyperthyroidism.

The rearrangement links TRBV7-3 to TRBJ2-7; D is uncertain. Material: blood. This TCR derives from a man under 40 with Graves' hyperthyroidism. CDR3 loop: CASSPDSTGEQYF. CDR3 nucleotides: TGTGCCAGCAGCCCCGACTCTACCGGCGAGCAGTACTTC.